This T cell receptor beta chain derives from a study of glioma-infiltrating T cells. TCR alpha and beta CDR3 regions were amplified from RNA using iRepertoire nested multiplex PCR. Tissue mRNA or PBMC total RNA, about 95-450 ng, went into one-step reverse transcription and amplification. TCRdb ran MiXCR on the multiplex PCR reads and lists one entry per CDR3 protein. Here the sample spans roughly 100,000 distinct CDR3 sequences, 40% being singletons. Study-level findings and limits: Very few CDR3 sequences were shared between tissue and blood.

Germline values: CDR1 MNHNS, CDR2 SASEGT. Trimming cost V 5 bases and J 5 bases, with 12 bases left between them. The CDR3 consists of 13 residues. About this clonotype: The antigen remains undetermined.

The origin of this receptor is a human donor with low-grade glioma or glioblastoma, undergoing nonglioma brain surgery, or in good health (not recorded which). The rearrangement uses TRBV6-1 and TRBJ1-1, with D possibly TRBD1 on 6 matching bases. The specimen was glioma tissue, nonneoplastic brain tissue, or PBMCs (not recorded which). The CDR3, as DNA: TGTGCCAGCAGTAAGGCAGGGGTGACTGAAGCTTTCTTT. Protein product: CASSKAGVTEAFF.